This T cell receptor (beta chain) was recorded in a study of T cells in Graves' hyperthyroidism and ophthalmopathy. The source material, RNA transcripts, was used to amplify TCR beta CDR3 regions. HTBI primers were used for first-round RT-PCR of the TCR CDR3. Via MiXCR, TCRdb re-called the multiplex PCR reads, giving one row per CDR3 protein. The table lists about 380,000 distinct CDR3 sequences, 11% to 15% of them singletons. This clonotype was seen a few times. Its specificity is not known. Researchers barred patients who had uncontrolled infection, other autoimmune disease, pregnancy or lactation. Diagnostic assessment was based on clinical symptoms, serum thyroxine and TRAb, thyroid ultrasound and orbital computed tomography. Study-level findings and limits: The majority of expanded thyroid clonotypes above 0.001 also appeared in blood. Using 13 V-J features, a model discriminated ophthalmopathy from stable hyperthyroidism.

This TCR was sampled from a woman aged 60 to 75 with Graves' hyperthyroidism. The material sequenced was blood.

For the CDR3, the DNA is TGTGCCATCAGTGAGGAATGGGTCAGTAACTATGGCTACACCTTC. It encodes CAISEEWVSNYGYTF. V is TRBV10-3 and J is TRBJ1-2; D is undetermined. V was pared by 2 bases and J by 1 base, with 11 bases between. Germline lookup yields CDR1 ENHRY and CDR2 SYGVKD. The CDR3 totals 15 residues.